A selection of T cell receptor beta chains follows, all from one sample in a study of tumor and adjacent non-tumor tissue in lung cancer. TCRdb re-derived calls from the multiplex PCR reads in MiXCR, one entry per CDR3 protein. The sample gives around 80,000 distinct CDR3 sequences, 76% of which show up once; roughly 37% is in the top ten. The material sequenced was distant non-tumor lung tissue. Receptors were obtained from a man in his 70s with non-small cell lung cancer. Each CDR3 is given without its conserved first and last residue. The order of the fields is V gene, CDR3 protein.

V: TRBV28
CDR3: ASSFGTDARRAGIAYEQY

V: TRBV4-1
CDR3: ASSQDSLRGRLF

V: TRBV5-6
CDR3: PSSSVARDRTYEQH

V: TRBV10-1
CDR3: ASTGNQPQH

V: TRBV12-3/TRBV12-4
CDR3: ASSLLTLGSEQY

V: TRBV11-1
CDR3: ASSSKRVTGSNSPLH

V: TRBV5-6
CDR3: DSSVTGLGVVGNIQY

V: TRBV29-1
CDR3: SGREHTSYNEQF

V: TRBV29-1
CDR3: SVAWTTAYTQY

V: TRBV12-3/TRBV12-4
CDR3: ASSFGRGGNQSQH

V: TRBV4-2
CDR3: VSSRGGVTDTQY

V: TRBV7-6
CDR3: ASSDSGTTYVTDTQY

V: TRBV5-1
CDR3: ASSLGRTSTGELF

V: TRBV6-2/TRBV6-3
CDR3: ASSNKTGGSFEQY

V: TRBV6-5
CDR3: ASSCRGIRELF